The rows below give T cell receptor beta chains drawn from one sample of a study of control samples from healthy donors and cancer patients. Generated by immunoSEQ multiplex PCR, the TCRdb table keeps only in-frame clones and is missing some. In the table there are about 120,000 clones, under 95% of which are singletons. The sequenced sample consisted of PBMCs. These receptors originate from a man between 50 and 59 years old with head and neck cancer. Both conserved end residues are part of each CDR3. Fields, in order: D gene, J gene, V gene, clone size, CDR3 length, CDR3 DNA, CDR3 protein. A D gene is named only where the DNA matches it firmly. Clone size, where shown, is once, few, many, or a class for clones that have expanded.

d_gene: -
j_gene: TRBJ1-1
v_gene: TRBV7-7
abundance: -
len: 14
CDR3nt: TGTGCCAGCAGCCCCACCCCGGGGGGGACTGAAGCTTTCTTT
CDR3aa: CASSPTPGGTEAFF

d_gene: -
j_gene: TRBJ1-6
v_gene: TRBV15
abundance: -
len: 14
CDR3nt: TGTGCCACCAGCAGAGGGGGGCTGAATTCACCCCTCCACTTT
CDR3aa: CATSRGGLNSPLHF

d_gene: TRBD2
j_gene: TRBJ2-5
v_gene: TRBV19
abundance: -
len: 16
CDR3nt: TGTGCCAGTAGTCATCTAGCGGGCCTGTACCAAGAGACCCAGTACTTC
CDR3aa: CASSHLAGLYQETQYF

d_gene: -
j_gene: TRBJ2-3
v_gene: TRBV24-1
abundance: few
len: 16
CDR3nt: TGTGCCACCAGTGATTTGACAGGGTCTAGCACAGATACGCAGTATTTT
CDR3aa: CATSDLTGSSTDTQYF

d_gene: -
j_gene: TRBJ1-1
v_gene: TRBV7-9
abundance: few
len: 17
CDR3nt: TGTGCCAGCAGCTTAGGTGTCAGGCGCTATTTGAACACTGAAGCTTTCTTT
CDR3aa: CASSLGVRRYLNTEAFF

d_gene: TRBD2
j_gene: TRBJ2-5
v_gene: TRBV7-9
abundance: -
len: 14
CDR3nt: TGTGCCAGCAGCGCCCGGGGGGGCCGAGAGACCCAGTACTTC
CDR3aa: CASSARGGRETQYF

d_gene: -
j_gene: TRBJ2-7
v_gene: TRBV10-3
abundance: -
len: 14
CDR3nt: TGTGCCATCAGGGACGACAGATTAACCTACGAGCAGTACTTC
CDR3aa: CAIRDDRLTYEQYF

d_gene: -
j_gene: TRBJ1-2
v_gene: TRBV12-3/TRBV12-4
abundance: -
len: 12
CDR3nt: TGTGCCAGCAGCGACACATCCTATGGCTACACCTTC
CDR3aa: CASSDTSYGYTF

d_gene: -
j_gene: TRBJ1-2
v_gene: TRBV2
abundance: -
len: 13
CDR3nt: TGTGCCTCTCGAACTGGCCAGGGTAGAGGCTACACCTTC
CDR3aa: CASRTGQGRGYTF

d_gene: TRBD2
j_gene: TRBJ2-1
v_gene: TRBV27
abundance: -
len: 19
CDR3nt: TGTGCCAGCAGTTCCGACCCGACTAGCGGGGGGAGCTCCTACAATGAGCAGTTCTTC
CDR3aa: CASSSDPTSGGSSYNEQFF

d_gene: -
j_gene: TRBJ1-5
v_gene: TRBV2
abundance: few
len: 15
CDR3nt: TGTGCCAGCCAGTGGGAATCCCTAGGAAATCAGCCCCAGCATTTT
CDR3aa: CASQWESLGNQPQHF

d_gene: -
j_gene: TRBJ2-2
v_gene: TRBV4-3
abundance: -
len: 17
CDR3nt: TGCGCCAGCAGCCAACAGTATTCGGGGGGCCGCACCGGGGAGCTGTTTTTT
CDR3aa: CASSQQYSGGRTGELFF

d_gene: -
j_gene: TRBJ1-1
v_gene: TRBV2
abundance: -
len: 13
CDR3nt: TGTGCCAGCCAGAACAGGGAATTAAGTGAAGCTTTCTTT
CDR3aa: CASQNRELSEAFF

d_gene: -
j_gene: TRBJ2-2
v_gene: TRBV7-2
abundance: -
len: 14
CDR3nt: TGTGCCAGCAGCTTAGCGGATAGGACTGGTTGGCTGTTTTTT
CDR3aa: CASSLADRTGWLFF

d_gene: -
j_gene: TRBJ1-1
v_gene: TRBV27
abundance: once
len: 14
CDR3nt: TGTGCCAGCTCCCTAAGTGCGGGGGGTACAGAAGCTTTCTTT
CDR3aa: CASSLSAGGTEAFF

d_gene: -
j_gene: TRBJ1-1
v_gene: TRBV5-1
abundance: -
len: 17
CDR3nt: TGCGCCAGCAGCCCGAGGCCGGGGAGGTCAGTAAGTACTGAAGCTTTCTTT
CDR3aa: CASSPRPGRSVSTEAFF

d_gene: -
j_gene: TRBJ1-2
v_gene: TRBV27
abundance: -
len: 14
CDR3nt: TGTGCCAGCAGTTTCTGGGGGGCCGGTAATGGCTACACCTTC
CDR3aa: CASSFWGAGNGYTF

d_gene: -
j_gene: TRBJ2-5
v_gene: TRBV7-9
abundance: -
len: 16
CDR3nt: TGTGCCAGCAGCTTATGGCGAGCCTATACCCCGGAGACCCAGTACTTC
CDR3aa: CASSLWRAYTPETQYF

d_gene: -
j_gene: TRBJ2-3
v_gene: TRBV27
abundance: -
len: 13
CDR3nt: TGTGCCAGCAGTTATGGCAGCACAGATACGCAGTATTTT
CDR3aa: CASSYGSTDTQYF

d_gene: TRBD2
j_gene: TRBJ2-1
v_gene: TRBV9
abundance: -
len: 16
CDR3nt: TGTGCCAGCAGCGTTCTAGCGGGGGGGACTTACAATGAGCAGTTCTTC
CDR3aa: CASSVLAGGTYNEQFF

d_gene: -
j_gene: TRBJ2-7
v_gene: TRBV4-1
abundance: -
len: 14
CDR3nt: TGCGCCAGCAGCCAAGTTTGGGGAATCTACGAGCAGTACTTC
CDR3aa: CASSQVWGIYEQYF

d_gene: -
j_gene: TRBJ1-3
v_gene: TRBV14
abundance: -
len: 14
CDR3nt: TGTGCCAGCAGGGCCCAGGGACCTGGAAACACCATATATTTT
CDR3aa: CASRAQGPGNTIYF

d_gene: -
j_gene: TRBJ2-3
v_gene: TRBV7-2
abundance: once
len: 16
CDR3nt: TGTGCCAGCAGCTTAGTGTCCACCGTTGTCACAGATACGCAGTATTTT
CDR3aa: CASSLVSTVVTDTQYF

d_gene: -
j_gene: TRBJ1-4
v_gene: TRBV12-3/TRBV12-4
abundance: once
len: 12
CDR3nt: TGTGCCAGCAGTTTAGAAGGGCTAAAACTGTTTTTT
CDR3aa: CASSLEGLKLFF

d_gene: TRBD1
j_gene: TRBJ1-2
v_gene: TRBV7-9
abundance: -
len: 15
CDR3nt: TGTGCCAGTATAAAGACAGGGGGCGACAGCTATGGCTACACCTTC
CDR3aa: CASIKTGGDSYGYTF

d_gene: -
j_gene: TRBJ2-3
v_gene: TRBV19
abundance: once
len: 16
CDR3nt: TGTGCCAGTAAGGCCTGGGGGGCCCAAGCTACAGATACGCAGTATTTT
CDR3aa: CASKAWGAQATDTQYF

d_gene: TRBD1
j_gene: TRBJ1-1
v_gene: TRBV29-1
abundance: -
len: 15
CDR3nt: TGCAGCGTCAGACTATTCCGGGACAGGGGCACTGAAGCTTTCTTT
CDR3aa: CSVRLFRDRGTEAFF